These 12 T cell receptor beta chains were sequenced from one sample in a study of blood T cell repertoires in COVID-19. Measured with immunoSEQ multiplex PCR; TCRdb has only the in-frame clones, and not every one. The table has 90,000 to 120,000 clones, roughly 87% seen once. The sequenced sample was peripheral blood. These receptors all stem from a woman aged 55 to 70 with acute or convalescent COVID-19.

The chain recombines TRBV28 with TRBJ2-7; TRBD1 aligns across 11 bases. J was trimmed by 3 bases and V by 4 bases; bases with no gene match: 8. The germline V gene encodes CDR1 MDHEN and CDR2 SYDVKM. The length of the CDR3 is 16 residues. The CDR3 spells CASSSRGDRGSYEQYF. CDR3 sequence (DNA): TGTGCCAGCAGTTCCCGGGGGGACAGGGGGAGCTACGAGCAGTACTTC. Full variable domain (remainder filled in from reference TRBV28 and TRBJ2-7): DVKVTQSSRYLVKRTGEKVFLECVQDMDHENMFWYRQDPGLGLRLIYFSYDVKMKEKGDIPEGYSVSREKKERFSLILESASTNQTSMYLCASSSRGDRGSYEQYFGPGTRLTVT.

The rearrangement links TRBV5-1 to TRBJ2-1; no reliable D call. With 4 bases removed from V and 0 bases from J, the gap between germline ends came to 14 bases. Per germline, CDR1 SGHRS and CDR2 YFSETQ. The CDR3 sequence is 16 residues long. In DNA, the CDR3 is TGCGCCAGCAGCCGGAGTTTATCGAGCTCCTACAATGAGCAGTTCTTC. Amino acids: CASSRSLSSSYNEQFF.

This clone was counted once. V gene TRBV27 combines with J gene TRBJ1-5, with 7 bases lining up with TRBD1. Germline-derived CDR1 and CDR2 are MNHEY and SMNVEV (reference sequence). With 10 bases clipped from V and 4 bases from J, the junction kept 4 bases outside the gene matches. The CDR3 totals 12 residues. DNA of the CDR3: TGTGCCACCCAGACAGGGAATCAGCCCCAGCATTTT. Translated: CATQTGNQPQHF.

This clone was recorded a few times. The chain has TRBV27 and TRBJ2-7; 7 positions agree with TRBD2. Germline CDR1 is MNHEY and CDR2 is SMNVEV (reference sequence). J was trimmed by 0 bases and V by 6 bases; bases with no gene match: 5. The CDR3 is made up of 14 amino acids. The CDR3 protein is CASRRDYNSYEQYV. The CDR3 DNA reads TGTGCCAGCAGGCGGGACTACAACTCCTACGAGCAGTACGTC.

The chain recombines TRBV29-1 with TRBJ1-1; D perhaps matches TRBD1 (6 bases). The length of the CDR3 is 13 residues. V was cut by 7 bases and J by 6 bases, with 18 bases left in between. CDR1 SQVTM and CDR2 ANQGSEA come from the germline V gene. As DNA, the CDR3 is TGCAGCGCAAAACTCAGGGGCCCGGCTGAAGCTTTCTTT. Its translation: CSAKLRGPAEAFF.

This sequence joins TRBV2 and TRBJ1-2; 7 bases map to TRBD1. Unmatched junction bases numbered 12, after V lost 5 bases and J lost 6 bases. Looked up from germline, CDR1 is SNHLY and CDR2 is FYNNEI. The CDR3 has 15 residues. CDR3 sequence (DNA): TGTGCCAGCAGTCCAGTAAGCCGGACAGGCCATGGCTACACCTTC. Its protein is CASSPVSRTGHGYTF.

This clone was found a few times. The CDR3 sequence: CASTLDRGTEAFF. As DNA, the CDR3 is TGTGCCAGCACCCTAGACAGGGGCACTGAAGCTTTCTTT. The chain employs TRBV6-5 and TRBJ1-1; 8 positions match TRBD1. V trimming: 7 bases; J trimming: 4 bases; junction bases outside the gene matches: 5. Germline-derived CDR1 and CDR2 are MNHEY and SVGAGI. There are 13 residues in the CDR3.

The chain carries TRBV19 and TRBJ2-6; no firm D call. Between the trimmed V and J ends, which lost 3 bases and 1 base, there was a span of 10 bases. CDR1 LNHDA and CDR2 SQIVND come from the germline V gene (reference sequence). CDR3 length equals 16 residues. In DNA form, the CDR3 reads TGTGCCAGTAGTATCGTTCCCGGGTCTGGGGCCAACGTCCTGACTTTC. This translates into CASSIVPGSGANVLTF.

This clone was detected a few times. The chain links TRBV18 to TRBJ2-7; the match to TRBD2 covers 9 bases. Trimming removed 2 bases from V and 3 bases from J; junction bases left unmatched: 8. The CDR3 is 16 amino acids. Germline assignment: CDR1 KGHSH and CDR2 LQKENI. For the CDR3, the DNA is TGTGCCAGCTCACCAAGGGCTAGCGGGACCCTCTACGAGCAGTACGTC. Its translation: CASSPRASGTLYEQYV.

This clone has just one count. CDR3 bases: TGTGCCAGCAGCTCCACCTCGGGGTCCACCGGGGAGCTGTTTTTT. This codes for CASSSTSGSTGELFF. The chain carries TRBV7-2 and TRBJ2-2, with D possibly being TRBD2 (5 bases). V lost 4 bases, J lost 4 bases, and 13 bases lay in between. The CDR3 length is 15 residues. The germline V gene has CDR1 SGHTA and CDR2 FQGNSA.

The table lists this clone with a few counts. The gene calls are TRBV7-9 and TRBJ2-7, with 9 bases aligning to TRBD1. The germline CDR1 and CDR2 sequences are SEHNR and FQNEAQ (reference sequence). Trimming cost V 5 bases and J 7 bases; bases outside gene matches: 9. The CDR3 covers 14 residues. CDR3 coding DNA: TGTGCCAGCAGCCCCGGACAGGGGTTCGATGAGCAGTACTTC. Its translation: CASSPGQGFDEQYF.

This rearrangement joins TRBV18 to TRBJ1-5; a possible D gene is TRBD1 (5 bases). CDR3 size: 14 residues. Germline lookup yields CDR1 KGHSH and CDR2 LQKENI. V was pared by 3 bases and J by 6 bases, with 12 bases between. CDR3 amino acids: CASSPQGPSQPQHF. The CDR3 nucleotides read TGTGCCAGCTCACCCCAGGGCCCAAGTCAGCCCCAGCATTTT.